The entry below gives a single TCR beta chain sequence along with its context. The antigen it binds to is not known. No clone much larger than this one lies a single base away; base qualities are absent. The source of the sample is a study of shared clonotypes between healthy human individuals (dated by TCRdb to the early 2020s). With regard to the full study: The cohort included a few men and a couple of women between 18 and 49 years of age. Per donor, three plates each were used for CD4 naive and CD4 memory, two for CD8 naive, and one for CD8 memory. To estimate repertoire size and how much clonotype sharing occurs between individuals, the study deeply sequenced the blood TCR repertoires of roughly 5 healthy adults. Libraries were prepared and TCR repertoires were sequenced by different laboratories using diverse techniques, in order to increase sequencing depth and limit assay-specific biases. Between about 0.85 and 9.5 billion PBMCs per donor were obtained by leukapheresis. Broad study findings and their caveats: Even with the large sequencing depth, rarefaction of the sorted-subset datasets indicated that sequencing was incomplete. Estimated clonotype richness was generally larger for naive than for memory subsets. Pairwise subsampling led to the expectation that sequencing depth would affect the degree of clonotype sharing among donors. Sharing across a few donors was observed for 4.5% to 6.5% of naive CD4, over 3% of naive CD8, 2% to 2.5% of memory CD4, and about 0.4% of memory CD8 clonotypes. Compared with non-shared clonotypes, clonotypes shared by all four sorted-subset donors had higher generation probabilities. Sampling was limited to blood, and TCR repertoires in tissue likely differ from TCR repertoires in blood. The small number of donors limited the genetic and exposure-history diversity represented.

Trimming takes 3 bases from V and 1 base from J, and the germline ends sit 11 bases apart. Reading the germline V gene (reference sequence) gives CDR1 GTSNPN and CDR2 SVGIG. The CDR3 goes from the cysteine to the phenylalanine over 14 residues. Left in the record is the CDR3 DNA by itself, 42 bases read in frame from the first base. TCR CDR3 regions were amplified from genomic DNA by multiplex PCR using the deep immunoSEQ assay. For each cell subset, the extracted genomic DNA was distributed evenly across all wells of several immunoSEQ 96-well plates, and each plate served as one replicate. For sorted subsets, about 220 ng of genomic DNA, equivalent to around 30,000 T cell genomes, went into each replicate PCR. Purified libraries were measured with a Qubit 3.0 fluorometer, size-checked on a Bioanalyzer 2100, and measured again with the KAPA Library Quantification kit. Every immunoSEQ 96-well plate was sequenced on a dedicated single-read 150-cycle Illumina NextSeq 550 flow cell. For the original study's pipeline: The immunoSEQ output contained only junctional sequences without quality scores, so filtering could not match that applied to full-length reads. Sequences were annotated with PyIR, a Python wrapper for IgBLAST v1.9, using IMGT germline references to assign V/J genes and CDR3. Reads were filtered out if the reads had weak V/J assignments (E-value above 1e-6), no CDR3, stop codons, out-of-frame junctions, or ambiguous translated residues. V3J clonotypes were defined as sequences sharing an identical inferred V gene, J gene, and CDR3 amino acid sequence. Percentage overlap between repertoires was calculated by dividing the number of shared unique clonotypes by the size of the smaller repertoire. Richness of each repertoire was evaluated using RTK rarefaction, the Chao1 estimator, and Recon v2.1 estimates of unobserved clonotypes. For all TCRbeta clonotypes obtained by the gDNA method from four donors, generation probabilities were computed with OLGA. The table comes from immuneACCESS by way of TCRdb, which keeps in-frame sequences with V and J called. Part of the clones is missing from these tables; in studies checked, under half for an unresolved V gene and the rest for unknown reasons. The V and J calls and the clone size are those of that table, but D and trimming were determined from the DNA. The sample includes fewer than 1.4 million clones, with around 78% observed a single time. The ten largest clones add up to 0.5% to 0.65% of the sample.

The donors were healthy, HIV-negative adults with no recently reported acute infections or vaccinations. Every donor was a Caucasian adult living in Nashville, Tennessee, USA. Magnetic negative selection was used to enrich CD4+ T cells, after which naive cells were positively selected on CD45RA and the negative fraction became the memory subset. Blood was obtained by leukapheresis, after which PBMCs were separated by Ficoll-Histopaque density gradient centrifugation and cryopreserved in liquid nitrogen vapor phase. Analytical flow cytometry was used to check the purity and quantity of every magnetically sorted T cell population. Each sorted fraction had its genomic DNA isolated and then quantified by UV absorbance on a Nanodrop 2000c.

The sequence links TRBV30 to TRBJ2-3; possibly the D gene is TRBD1, per 5 matching bases. Sequenced sample: memory CD4+ T cells from PBMCs. This specimen's cell subset or site label, interpreted: CD45RA-negative fraction. This receptor was taken from a man between 18 and 35 years old in good health. Some clones in this sample may be carry-over from other donors' samples. The sequence in DNA is TGTGCCTGGAGACGCCTAGGGGGCACAGATACGCAGTATTTT. This translates into CAWRRLGGTDTQYF.